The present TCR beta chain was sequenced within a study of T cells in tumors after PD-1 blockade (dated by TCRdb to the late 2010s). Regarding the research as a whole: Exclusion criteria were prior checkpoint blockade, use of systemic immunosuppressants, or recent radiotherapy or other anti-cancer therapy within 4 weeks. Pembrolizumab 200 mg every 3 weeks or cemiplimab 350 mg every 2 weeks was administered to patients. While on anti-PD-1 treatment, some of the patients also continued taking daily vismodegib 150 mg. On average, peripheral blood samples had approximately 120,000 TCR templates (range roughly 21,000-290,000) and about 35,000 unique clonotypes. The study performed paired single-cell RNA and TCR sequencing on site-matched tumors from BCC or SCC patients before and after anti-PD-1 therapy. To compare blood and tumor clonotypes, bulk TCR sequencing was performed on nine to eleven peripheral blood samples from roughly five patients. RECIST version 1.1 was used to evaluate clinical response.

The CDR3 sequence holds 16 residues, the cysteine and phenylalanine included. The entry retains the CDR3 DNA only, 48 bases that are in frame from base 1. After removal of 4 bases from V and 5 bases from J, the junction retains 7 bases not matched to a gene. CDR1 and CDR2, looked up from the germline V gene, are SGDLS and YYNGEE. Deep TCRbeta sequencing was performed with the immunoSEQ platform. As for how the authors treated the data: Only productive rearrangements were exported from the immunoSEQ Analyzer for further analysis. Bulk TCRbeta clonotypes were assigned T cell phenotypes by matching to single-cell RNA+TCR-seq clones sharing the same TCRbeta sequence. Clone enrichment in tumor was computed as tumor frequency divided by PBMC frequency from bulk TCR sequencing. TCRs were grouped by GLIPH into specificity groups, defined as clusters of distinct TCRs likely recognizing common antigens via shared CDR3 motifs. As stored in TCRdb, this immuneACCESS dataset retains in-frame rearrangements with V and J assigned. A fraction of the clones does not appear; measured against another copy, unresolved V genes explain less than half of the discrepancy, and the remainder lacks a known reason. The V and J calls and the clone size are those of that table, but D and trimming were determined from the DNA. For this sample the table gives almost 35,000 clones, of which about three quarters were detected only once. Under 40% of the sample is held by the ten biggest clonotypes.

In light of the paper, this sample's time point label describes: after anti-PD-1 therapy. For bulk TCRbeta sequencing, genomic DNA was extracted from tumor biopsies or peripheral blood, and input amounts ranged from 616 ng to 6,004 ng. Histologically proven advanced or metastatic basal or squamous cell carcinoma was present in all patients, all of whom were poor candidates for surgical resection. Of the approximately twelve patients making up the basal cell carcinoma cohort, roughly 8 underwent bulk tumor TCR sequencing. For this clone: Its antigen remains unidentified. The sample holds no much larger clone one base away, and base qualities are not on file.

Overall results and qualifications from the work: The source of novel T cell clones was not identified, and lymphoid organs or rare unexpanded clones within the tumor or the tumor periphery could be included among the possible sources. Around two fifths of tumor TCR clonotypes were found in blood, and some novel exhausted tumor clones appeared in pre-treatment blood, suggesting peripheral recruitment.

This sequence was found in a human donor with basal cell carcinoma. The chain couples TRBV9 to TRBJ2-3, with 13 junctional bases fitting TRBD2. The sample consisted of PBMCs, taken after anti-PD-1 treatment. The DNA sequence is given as TGTGCCAGCAGCCCGCAGACTAGCGGGGGGAAAGATACGCAGTATTTT. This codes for CASSPQTSGGKDTQYF.